The subject of this entry is one TCR beta chain. The antigen is unknown. Every sorted population was more than 95% pure. The data originate from a study of beta chain features in type 1 diabetes. Study-level points and caveats: Insertion counts at VDJ junctions were lower in type 1 diabetes patients, who also showed more deletions there.

Of the isolated RNA, all was reverse transcribed, and so the sequenced material was expressed TCRB transcripts. Approximately 3.6 million reads per sample on average were obtained from naive, central memory and regulatory T cell samples. Data came from immunoSEQ multiplex PCR; TCRdb stores just in-frame clones and leaves some out. The sample consists of over 500,000 clones, around 16% of them appearing once. The CDR3 runs to 16 residues. CDR1 is MNHEY and CDR2 is SMNVEV in the germline V gene (reference sequence). Between the trimmed V and J ends, which lost 1 base and 2 bases, there was a span of 14 bases.

This receptor was identified in a young man in good health. Material: naive CD4+ T cells from blood. This sequence joins TRBV27 and TRBJ2-5; D is perhaps TRBD1 or TRBD2 (6 bases each). The CDR3 here is CASSLLGAGQQETQYF. The CDR3 DNA sequence: TGTGCCAGCAGTTTATTGGGGGCGGGGCAGCAAGAGACCCAGTACTTC.